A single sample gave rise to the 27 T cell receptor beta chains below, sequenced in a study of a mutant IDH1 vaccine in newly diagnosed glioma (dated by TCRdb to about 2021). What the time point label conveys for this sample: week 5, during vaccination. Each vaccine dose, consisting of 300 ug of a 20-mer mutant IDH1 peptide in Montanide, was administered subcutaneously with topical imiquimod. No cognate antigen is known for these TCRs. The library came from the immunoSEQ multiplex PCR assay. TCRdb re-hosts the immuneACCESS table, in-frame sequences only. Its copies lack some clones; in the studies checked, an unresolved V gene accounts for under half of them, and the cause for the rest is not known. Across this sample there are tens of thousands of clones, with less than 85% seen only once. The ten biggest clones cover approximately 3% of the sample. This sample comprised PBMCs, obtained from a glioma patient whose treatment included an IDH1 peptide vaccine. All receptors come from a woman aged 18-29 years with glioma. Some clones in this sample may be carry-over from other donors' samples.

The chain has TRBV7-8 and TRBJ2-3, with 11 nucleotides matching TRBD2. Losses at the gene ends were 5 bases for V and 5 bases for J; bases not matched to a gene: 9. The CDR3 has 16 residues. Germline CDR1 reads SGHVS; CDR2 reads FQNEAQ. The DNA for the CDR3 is TGTGCCAGCAGCCCCCTTCTAGCGGGAGGTAAAGATACGCAGTATTTT. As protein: CASSPLLAGGKDTQYF. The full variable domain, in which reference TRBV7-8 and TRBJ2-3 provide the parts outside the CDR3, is GAGVSQSPRYKVAKRGQDVALRCDPISGHVSLFWYQQALGQGPEFLTYFQNEAQLDKSGLPSDRFFAERPEGSVSTLKIQRTQQEDSAVYLCASSPLLAGGKDTQYFGPGTRLTVL.

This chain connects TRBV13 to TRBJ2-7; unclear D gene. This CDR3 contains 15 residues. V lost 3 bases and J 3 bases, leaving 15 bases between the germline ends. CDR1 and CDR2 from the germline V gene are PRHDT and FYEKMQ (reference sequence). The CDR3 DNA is TGTGCCAGCAGCTTCCCGTCTCTAGGGCTCTACGAGCAGTACTTC. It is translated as CASSFPSLGLYEQYF.

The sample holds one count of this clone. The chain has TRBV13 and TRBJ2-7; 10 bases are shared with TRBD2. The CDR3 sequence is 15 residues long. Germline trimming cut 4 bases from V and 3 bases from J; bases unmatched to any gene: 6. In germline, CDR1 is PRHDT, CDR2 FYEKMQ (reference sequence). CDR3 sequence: CASSYKRGGGYEQYF. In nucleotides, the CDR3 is TGTGCCAGCAGCTATAAGCGGGGGGGAGGCTACGAGCAGTACTTC.

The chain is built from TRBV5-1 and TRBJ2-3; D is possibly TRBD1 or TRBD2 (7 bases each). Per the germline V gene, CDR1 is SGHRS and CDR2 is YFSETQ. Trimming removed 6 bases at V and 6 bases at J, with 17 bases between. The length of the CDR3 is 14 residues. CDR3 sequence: CASTRGGAQDTQYF. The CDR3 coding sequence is TGCGCCAGCACCAGGGGGGGTGCCCAGGATACGCAGTATTTT.

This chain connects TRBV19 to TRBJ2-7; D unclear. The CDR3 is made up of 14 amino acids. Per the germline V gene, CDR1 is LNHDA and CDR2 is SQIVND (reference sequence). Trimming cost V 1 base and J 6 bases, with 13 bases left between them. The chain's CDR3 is CASSIGGTYGEQYF. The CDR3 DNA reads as TGTGCCAGTAGTATAGGTGGTACGTATGGCGAGCAGTACTTC.

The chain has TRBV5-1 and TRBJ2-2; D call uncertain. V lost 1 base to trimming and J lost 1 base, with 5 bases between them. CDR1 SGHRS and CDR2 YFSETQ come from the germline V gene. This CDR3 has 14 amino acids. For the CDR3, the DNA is TGCGCCAGCAGCTTGACGGGGAACACCGGGGAGCTGTTTTTT. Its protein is CASSLTGNTGELFF.

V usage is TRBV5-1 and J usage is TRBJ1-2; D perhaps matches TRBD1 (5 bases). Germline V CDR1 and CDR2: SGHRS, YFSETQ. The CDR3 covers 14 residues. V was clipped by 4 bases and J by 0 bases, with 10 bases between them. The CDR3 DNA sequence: TGCGCCAGCAGCCGGGACGGTGCTAACTATGGCTACACCTTC. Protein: CASSRDGANYGYTF. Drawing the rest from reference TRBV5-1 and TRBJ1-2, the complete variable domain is KAGVTQTPRYLIKTRGQQVTLSCSPISGHRSVSWYQQTPGQGLQFLFEYFSETQRNKGNFPGRFSGRQFSNSRSEMNVSTLELGDSALYLCASSRDGANYGYTFGSGTRLTVV.

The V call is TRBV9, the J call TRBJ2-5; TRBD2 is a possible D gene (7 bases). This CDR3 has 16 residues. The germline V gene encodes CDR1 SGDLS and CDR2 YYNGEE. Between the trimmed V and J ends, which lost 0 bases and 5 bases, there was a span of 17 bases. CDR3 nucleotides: TGTGCCAGCAGCGTAGGGATCACAGGGCGGGAGGAGACCCAGTACTTC. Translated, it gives CASSVGITGREETQYF.

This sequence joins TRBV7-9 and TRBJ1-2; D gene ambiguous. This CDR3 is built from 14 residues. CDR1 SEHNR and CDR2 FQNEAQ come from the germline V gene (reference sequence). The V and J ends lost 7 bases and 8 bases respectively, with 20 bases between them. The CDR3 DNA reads TGTGCCAGCACCCTGGAAAGTCCCTATTGGGGCTACACCTTC. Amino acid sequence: CASTLESPYWGYTF.

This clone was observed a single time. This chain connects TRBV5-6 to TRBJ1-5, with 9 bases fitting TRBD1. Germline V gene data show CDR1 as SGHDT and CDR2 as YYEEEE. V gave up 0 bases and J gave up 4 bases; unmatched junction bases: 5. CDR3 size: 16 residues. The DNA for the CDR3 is TGTGCCAGCAGCTTGGATTTGGACAGGGGAAATCAGCCCCAGCATTTT. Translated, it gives CASSLDLDRGNQPQHF.

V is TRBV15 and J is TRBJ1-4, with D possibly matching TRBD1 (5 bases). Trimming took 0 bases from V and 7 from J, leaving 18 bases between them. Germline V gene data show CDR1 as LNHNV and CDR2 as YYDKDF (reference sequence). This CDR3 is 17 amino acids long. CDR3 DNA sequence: TGTGCCACCAGCAGAGATTCGTTGAGGGCCGGGGGTGAAAAACTGTTTTTT. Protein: CATSRDSLRAGGEKLFF.

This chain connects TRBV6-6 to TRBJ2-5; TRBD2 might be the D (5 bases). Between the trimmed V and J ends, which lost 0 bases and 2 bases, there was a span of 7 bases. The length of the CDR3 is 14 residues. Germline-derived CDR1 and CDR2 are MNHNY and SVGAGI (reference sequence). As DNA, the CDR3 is TGTGCCAGCAGTTACTCGGGAGTGCAAGAGACCCAGTACTTC. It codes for CASSYSGVQETQYF.

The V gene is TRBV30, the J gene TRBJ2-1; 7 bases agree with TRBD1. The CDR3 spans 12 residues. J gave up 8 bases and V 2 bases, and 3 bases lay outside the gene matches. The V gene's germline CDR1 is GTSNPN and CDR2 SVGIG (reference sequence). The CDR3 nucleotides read TGTGCCTGGAGTAACAGGGGCCATGAGCAGTTCTTC. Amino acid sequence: CAWSNRGHEQFF. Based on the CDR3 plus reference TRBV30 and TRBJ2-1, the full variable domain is SQTIHQWPATLVQPVGSPLSLECTVEGTSNPNLYWYRQAAGRGLQLLFYSVGIGQISSEVPQNLSASRPQDRQFILSSKKLLLSDSGFYLCAWSNRGHEQFFGPGTRLTVL.

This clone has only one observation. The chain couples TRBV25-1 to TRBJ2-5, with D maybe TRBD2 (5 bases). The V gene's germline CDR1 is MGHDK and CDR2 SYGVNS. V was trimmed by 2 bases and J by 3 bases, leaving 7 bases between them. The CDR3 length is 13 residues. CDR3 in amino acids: CASSEKAEETQYF. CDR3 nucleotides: TGTGCCAGCAGTGAAAAAGCGGAAGAGACCCAGTACTTC.

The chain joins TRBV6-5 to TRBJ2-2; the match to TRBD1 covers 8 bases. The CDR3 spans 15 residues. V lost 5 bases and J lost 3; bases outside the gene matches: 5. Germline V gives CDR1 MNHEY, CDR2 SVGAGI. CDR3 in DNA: TGTGCCAGCAGTCGTAGGACAGGGTACACCGGGGAGCTGTTTTTT. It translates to CASSRRTGYTGELFF.

DNA of the CDR3: TGCGCCAGCAGCCAAGATGTGCCAGGGAGGGGTGAAAAACTGTTTTTT. The encoded protein is CASSQDVPGRGEKLFF. The chain has TRBV4-3 and TRBJ1-4; a weak D match, TRBD1 (5 bases). Per the germline V gene, CDR1 is LGHNA and CDR2 is YSLEER. The V end lost 0 bases, the J end lost 7 bases, and 15 bases lay between the germline ends. This CDR3 has 16 amino acids.

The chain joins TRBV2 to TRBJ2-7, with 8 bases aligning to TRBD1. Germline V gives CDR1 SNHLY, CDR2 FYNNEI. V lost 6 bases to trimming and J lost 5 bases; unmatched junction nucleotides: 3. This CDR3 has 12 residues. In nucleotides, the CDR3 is TGTGCCAGCAGGGACAGGGTGGACGAGCAGTACTTC. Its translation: CASRDRVDEQYF.

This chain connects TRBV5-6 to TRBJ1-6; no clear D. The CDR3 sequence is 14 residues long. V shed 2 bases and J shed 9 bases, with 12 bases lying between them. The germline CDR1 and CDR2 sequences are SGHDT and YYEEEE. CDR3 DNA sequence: TGTGCCAGCAGCTTCGGGCGGATAGGTTCACCCCTCCACTTT. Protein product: CASSFGRIGSPLHF.

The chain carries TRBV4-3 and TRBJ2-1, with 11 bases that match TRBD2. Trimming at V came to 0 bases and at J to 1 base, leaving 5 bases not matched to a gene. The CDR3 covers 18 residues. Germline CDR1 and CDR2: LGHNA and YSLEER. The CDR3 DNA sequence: TGCGCCAGCAGCCAAGACCTAGCGGGGGGACGTTCCTACAATGAGCAGTTCTTC. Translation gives CASSQDLAGGRSYNEQFF.

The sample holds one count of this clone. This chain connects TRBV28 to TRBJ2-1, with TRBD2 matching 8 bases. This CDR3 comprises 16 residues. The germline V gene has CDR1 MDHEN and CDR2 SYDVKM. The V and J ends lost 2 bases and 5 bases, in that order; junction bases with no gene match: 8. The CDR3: CASSLTLAEQDNEQFF. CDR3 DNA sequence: TGTGCCAGCAGTTTAACACTAGCGGAGCAAGACAATGAGCAGTTCTTC.

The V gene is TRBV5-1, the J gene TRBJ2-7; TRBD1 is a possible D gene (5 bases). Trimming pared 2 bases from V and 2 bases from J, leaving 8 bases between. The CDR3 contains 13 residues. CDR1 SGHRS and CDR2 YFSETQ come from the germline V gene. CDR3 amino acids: CASSFGRAYEQYF. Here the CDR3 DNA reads TGCGCCAGCAGCTTCGGCAGGGCCTACGAGCAGTACTTC.

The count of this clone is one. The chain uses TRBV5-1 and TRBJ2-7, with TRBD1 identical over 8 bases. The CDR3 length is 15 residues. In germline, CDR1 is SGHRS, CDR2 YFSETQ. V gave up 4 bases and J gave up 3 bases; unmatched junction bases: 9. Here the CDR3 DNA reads TGCGCCAGCAGCGCCAGACAGGGGCCCGTCTACGAGCAGTACTTC. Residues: CASSARQGPVYEQYF.

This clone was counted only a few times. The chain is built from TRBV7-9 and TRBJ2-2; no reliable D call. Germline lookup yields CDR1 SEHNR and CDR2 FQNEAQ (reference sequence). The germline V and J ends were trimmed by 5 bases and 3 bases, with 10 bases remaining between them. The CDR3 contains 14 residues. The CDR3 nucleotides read TGTGCCAGCAGCCCCGGGCCTCACACCGGGGAGCTGTTTTTT. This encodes CASSPGPHTGELFF.

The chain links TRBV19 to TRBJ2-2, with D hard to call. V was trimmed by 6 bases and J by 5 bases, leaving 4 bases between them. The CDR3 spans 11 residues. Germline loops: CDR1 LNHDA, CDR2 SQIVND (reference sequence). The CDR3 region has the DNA TGTGCCAGTAGAATGACCGGGGAGCTGTTTTTT. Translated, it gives CASRMTGELFF.

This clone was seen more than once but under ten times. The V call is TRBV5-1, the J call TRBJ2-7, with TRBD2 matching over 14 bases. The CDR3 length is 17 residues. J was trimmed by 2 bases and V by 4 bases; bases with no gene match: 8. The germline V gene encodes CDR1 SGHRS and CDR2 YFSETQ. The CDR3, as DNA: TGCGCCAGCAGCCGGACTAGCGGGAGGATCACCACCTACGAGCAGTACTTC. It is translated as CASSRTSGRITTYEQYF.

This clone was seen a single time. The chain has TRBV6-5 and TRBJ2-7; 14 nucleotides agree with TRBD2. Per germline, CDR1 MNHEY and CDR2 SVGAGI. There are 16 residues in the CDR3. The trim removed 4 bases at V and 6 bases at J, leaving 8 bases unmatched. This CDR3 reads CASSFLPTSGRAEQYF. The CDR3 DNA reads TGTGCCAGCAGTTTCCTCCCGACTAGCGGGAGGGCCGAGCAGTACTTC.

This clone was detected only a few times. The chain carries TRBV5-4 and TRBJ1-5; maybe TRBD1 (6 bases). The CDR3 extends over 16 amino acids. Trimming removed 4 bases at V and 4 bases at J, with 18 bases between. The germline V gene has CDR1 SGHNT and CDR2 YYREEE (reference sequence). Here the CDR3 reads CASSLGTDRLNQPQHF. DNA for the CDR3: TGTGCCAGCAGCCTTGGGACGGACAGACTAAATCAGCCCCAGCATTTT.